This record covers a single T cell receptor beta chain. Antigen: not known. The data stem from a study of T cells in Graves' hyperthyroidism and ophthalmopathy. Study-level results: Most thyroid clonotypes that were expanded above 0.001 also turned up in blood.

Amplification targeted TCR beta CDR3 regions from RNA transcripts. Carried out on the TCR CDR3, a first-round RT-PCR used the HTBI primer set. TCRdb re-called the multiplex PCR reads with MiXCR, one entry per CDR3 protein. The data contain 660,000 or so distinct CDR3 sequences, about 45% of them seen just once; the ten biggest clones take up under 8.5%. Diagnostic assessment was based on clinical symptoms, serum thyroxine and TRAb, thyroid ultrasound and orbital computed tomography. Germline trimming cut 8 bases from V and 5 bases from J; bases unmatched to any gene: 14. This CDR3 is built from 16 residues. Looked up from germline, CDR1 is SEHNR and CDR2 is FQNEAQ (reference sequence).

This sequence was found in an adult man with Graves' disease, either hyperthyroidism or ophthalmopathy (not recorded which). The rearrangement links TRBV7-9 to TRBJ1-2; 10 nucleotides align to TRBD1. The source material was peripheral blood or thyroid tissue (not recorded which). As DNA, the CDR3 is TGTGCCAGCGCCACTACCAGACAGGGGGCAGGGTATGGCTACACCTTC. It encodes CASATTRQGAGYGYTF.